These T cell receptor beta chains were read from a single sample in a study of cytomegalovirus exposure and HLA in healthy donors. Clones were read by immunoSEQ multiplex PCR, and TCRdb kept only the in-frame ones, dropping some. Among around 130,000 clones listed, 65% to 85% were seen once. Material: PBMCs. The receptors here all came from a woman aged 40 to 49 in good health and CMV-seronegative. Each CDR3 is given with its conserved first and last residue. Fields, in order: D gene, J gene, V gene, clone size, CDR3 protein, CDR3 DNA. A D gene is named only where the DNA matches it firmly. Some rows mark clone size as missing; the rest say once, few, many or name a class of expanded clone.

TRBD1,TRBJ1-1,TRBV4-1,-,CASSGGTDNTEAFF,TGCGCCAGCAGCGGGGGGACAGACAACACTGAAGCTTTCTTT
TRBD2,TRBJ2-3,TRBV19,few,CASSMGGLAGGPDTQYF,TGTGCCAGTAGTATGGGGGGACTAGCGGGGGGTCCAGATACGCAGTATTTT
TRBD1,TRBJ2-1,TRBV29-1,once,CSVGIGGQGYNEQFF,TGCAGCGTTGGGATTGGAGGACAGGGGTACAATGAGCAGTTCTTC
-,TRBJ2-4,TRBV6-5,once,CASRRQGSNIQYF,TGTGCCAGCAGACGGCAGGGGTCAAACATTCAGTACTTC
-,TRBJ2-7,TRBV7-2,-,CASSYLAGPYEQYF,TGTGCCAGCAGCTACTTGGCGGGGCCCTACGAGCAGTACTTC
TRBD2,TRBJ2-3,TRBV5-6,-,CASSLERDGTDTQYF,TGTGCCAGCAGCTTAGAGCGGGACGGCACAGATACGCAGTATTTT
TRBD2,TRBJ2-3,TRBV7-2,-,CASSYEGTSGSTDTQYF,TGTGCCAGCAGCTACGAAGGGACTAGCGGTAGCACAGATACGCAGTATTTT
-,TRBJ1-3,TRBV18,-,CASSPAGPRNTIYF,TGTGCCAGCTCACCGGCGGGTCCTCGAAACACCATATATTTT
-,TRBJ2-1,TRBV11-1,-,CASSFVLGEQFF,TGTGCCAGCAGCTTCGTACTCGGTGAGCAGTTCTTC
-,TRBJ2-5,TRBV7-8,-,CASSSQLQLETQYF,TGTGCCAGCAGCTCTCAACTGCAACTGGAGACCCAGTACTTC
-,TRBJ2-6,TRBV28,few,CASSFGRSGANVLTF,TGTGCCAGCAGTTTTGGGCGCTCTGGGGCCAACGTCCTGACTTTC
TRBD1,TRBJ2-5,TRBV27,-,CASSVDREKYQETQYF,TGTGCCAGCAGTGTTGACAGGGAGAAGTACCAAGAGACCCAGTACTTC
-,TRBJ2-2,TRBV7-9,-,CASSLASVNTGELFF,TGTGCCAGCAGCTTAGCTAGCGTGAACACCGGGGAGCTGTTTTTT
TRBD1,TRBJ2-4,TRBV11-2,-,CASSLDRDREGGIQYF,TGTGCCAGCAGCTTAGATCGGGACAGGGAAGGTGGCATTCAGTACTTC
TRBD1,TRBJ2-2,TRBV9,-,CASSVRGQWNTGELFF,TGTGCCAGCAGCGTAAGGGGACAGTGGAACACCGGGGAGCTGTTTTTT
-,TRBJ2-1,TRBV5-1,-,CASSLDGSGYNEQFF,TGCGCCAGCAGCTTGGACGGGAGCGGGTACAATGAGCAGTTCTTC
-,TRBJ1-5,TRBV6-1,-,CASSEAPTGQPQHF,TGTGCCAGCAGTGAAGCTCCCACAGGGCAGCCCCAGCATTTT
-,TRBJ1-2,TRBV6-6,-,CASSLDRYGYTF,TGTGCCAGCAGCCTGGACAGATATGGCTACACCTTC
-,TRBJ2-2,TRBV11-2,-,CASSFEGVGGELFF,TGTGCCAGCAGCTTCGAGGGGGTAGGCGGGGAGCTGTTTTTT
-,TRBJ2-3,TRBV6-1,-,CASAGALTDTQYF,TGTGCCAGCGCGGGGGCCCTCACAGATACGCAGTATTTT
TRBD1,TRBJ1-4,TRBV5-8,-,CASSTGTGNEKLFF,TGTGCCAGCAGCACCGGGACAGGGAACGAAAAACTGTTTTTT
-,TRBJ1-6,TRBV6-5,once,CASSDDIFNSPLHF,TGTGCCAGCAGTGACGACATATTCAATTCACCCCTCCACTTT
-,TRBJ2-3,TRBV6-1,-,CASSATGIGTDTQYF,TGTGCCAGCAGTGCCACAGGGATTGGAACAGATACGCAGTATTTT
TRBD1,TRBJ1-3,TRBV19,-,CATADRGSGNTIYF,TGTGCCACCGCCGACAGGGGGAGTGGAAACACCATATATTTT
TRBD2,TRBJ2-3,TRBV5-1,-,CASSLAGGSRDTQYF,TGCGCCAGCAGCTTGGCCGGGGGGTCACGGGATACGCAGTATTTT